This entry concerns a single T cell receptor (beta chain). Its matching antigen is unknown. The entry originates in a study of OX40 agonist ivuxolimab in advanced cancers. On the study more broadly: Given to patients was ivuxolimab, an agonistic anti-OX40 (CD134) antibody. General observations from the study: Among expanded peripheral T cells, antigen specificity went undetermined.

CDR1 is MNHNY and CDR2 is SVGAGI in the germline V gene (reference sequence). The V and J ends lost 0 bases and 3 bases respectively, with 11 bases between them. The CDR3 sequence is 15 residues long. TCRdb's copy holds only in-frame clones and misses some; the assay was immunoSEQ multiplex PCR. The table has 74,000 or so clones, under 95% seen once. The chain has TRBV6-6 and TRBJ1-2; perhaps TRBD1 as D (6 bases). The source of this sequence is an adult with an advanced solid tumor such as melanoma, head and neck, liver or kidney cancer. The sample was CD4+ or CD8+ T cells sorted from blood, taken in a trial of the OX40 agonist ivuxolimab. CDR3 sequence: CASSYSSGAYYGYTF. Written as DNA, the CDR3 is TGTGCCAGCAGTTACTCATCAGGGGCTTACTATGGCTACACCTTC.